This T cell receptor (beta chain) is from a study of blood T cell repertoires in COVID-19. Study details: From the United States, Italy and Spain came samples of acute and convalescent COVID-19. The cDNA or gDNA used as material had been derived from T cells, B-cell-depleted T cells, or PBMCs.

As originally analysed: Reference gene primer amplification gave nucleated cell count estimates. The table came from immunoSEQ multiplex PCR; TCRdb's copy has only in-frame clones and leaves some out. For V, J and clone size, that table is used; D and trimming come from the DNA. The sample shows over 250,000 clones, 85% of them seen only once. CDR1 is SGHVS and CDR2 is FNYEAQ in the germline V gene. Trimming at V came to 5 bases and at J to 4 bases, leaving 14 bases not matched to a gene. This CDR3 is built from 16 residues. This clone was observed once. The sequencing sample was made of peripheral blood. J is TRBJ2-7 and V is TRBV7-6; 7 positions agree with TRBD1. The sequence derives from a human donor in a cohort sampled during active COVID-19. In DNA form, the CDR3 reads TGTGCCAGCAGCCCCCTGACAGGGCAGGTCCCTTACGAGCAGTACTTC. Protein product: CASSPLTGQVPYEQYF. Together with reference TRBV7-6 and TRBJ2-7, the CDR3 gives the full variable domain: GAGVSQSPRYKVTKRGQDVALRCDPISGHVSLYWYRQALGQGPEFLTYFNYEAQQDKSGLPNDRFSAERPEGSISTLTIQRTEQRDSAMYRCASSPLTGQVPYEQYFGPGTRLTVT.